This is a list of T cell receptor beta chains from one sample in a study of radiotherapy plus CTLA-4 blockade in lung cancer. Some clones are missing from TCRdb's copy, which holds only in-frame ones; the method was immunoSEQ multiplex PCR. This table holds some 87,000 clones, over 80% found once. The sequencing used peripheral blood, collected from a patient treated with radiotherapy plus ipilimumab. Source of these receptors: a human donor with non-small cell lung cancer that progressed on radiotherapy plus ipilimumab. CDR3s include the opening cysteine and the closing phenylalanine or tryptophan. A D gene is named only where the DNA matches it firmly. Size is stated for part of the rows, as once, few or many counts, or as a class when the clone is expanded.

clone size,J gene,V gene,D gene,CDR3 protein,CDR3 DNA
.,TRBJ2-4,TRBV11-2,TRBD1,CASSLVWVRGAKNIQYF,TGTGCCAGCAGCTTAGTTTGGGTCAGGGGGGCCAAAAACATTCAGTACTTC
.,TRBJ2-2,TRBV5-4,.,CASRDGAENTGELFF,TGTGCCAGCAGGGACGGAGCAGAGAACACCGGGGAGCTGTTTTTT
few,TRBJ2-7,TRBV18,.,CANSRGKGYEQYF,TGTGCCAACTCCAGGGGTAAAGGATACGAGCAGTACTTC
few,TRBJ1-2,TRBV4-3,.,CASSQDLGVKNYGYTF,TGCGCCAGCAGCCAAGATTTGGGGGTAAAAAACTATGGCTACACCTTC
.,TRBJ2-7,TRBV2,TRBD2,CASSRLAESLPYF,TGTGCCAGCTCCCGACTAGCGGAAAGCCTTCCGTACTTC
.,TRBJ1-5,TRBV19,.,CASSIGGYQPQHF,TGTGCCAGTAGTATAGGGGGGTATCAGCCCCAGCATTTT
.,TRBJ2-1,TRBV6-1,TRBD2,CASSLGLAPNEQFF,TGTGCCAGCAGTTTGGGACTAGCACCCAATGAGCAGTTCTTC
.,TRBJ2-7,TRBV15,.,CATSRGGSGSPYEQYF,TGTGCCACCAGCAGAGGTGGAAGCGGGTCCCCCTACGAGCAGTACTTC
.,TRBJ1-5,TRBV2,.,CASSLGQIQPQHF,TGTGCCAGCAGCCTAGGACAGATTCAGCCCCAGCATTTT
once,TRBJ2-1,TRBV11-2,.,CASSLWEQAPEQFF,TGTGCCAGCAGCTTATGGGAACAGGCTCCAGAGCAGTTCTTC
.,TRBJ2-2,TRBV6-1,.,CASSAVRGGTGELFF,TGTGCCAGCAGTGCTGTCCGAGGGGGCACCGGGGAGCTGTTTTTT
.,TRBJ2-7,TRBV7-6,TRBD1,CASSPTGQHYEQYF,TGTGCCAGCAGCCCCACGGGACAGCACTACGAGCAGTACTTC
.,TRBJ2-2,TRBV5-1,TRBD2,CASSTGGSVSELFF,TGCGCCAGCAGCACGGGGGGATCGGTGTCGGAGCTGTTTTTT
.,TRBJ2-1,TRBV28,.,CASSLGVTYNEQFF,TGTGCCAGCAGTTTAGGGGTTACATACAATGAGCAGTTCTTC
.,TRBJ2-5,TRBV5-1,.,CASRTQGAETQYF,TGCGCCAGCAGGACCCAGGGAGCGGAGACCCAGTACTTC
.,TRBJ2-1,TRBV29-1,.,CSAYRHSGLYNEQFF,TGCAGCGCCTATCGTCATAGCGGCCTATACAATGAGCAGTTCTTC
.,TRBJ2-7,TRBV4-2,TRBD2,CASSFRPSGSYEQYF,TGTGCCAGCAGCTTTCGGCCTAGCGGCTCCTACGAGCAGTACTTC
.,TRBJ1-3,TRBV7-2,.,CASSLVGRVPGNTIYF,TGTGCCAGCAGCTTAGTAGGCAGGGTCCCTGGAAACACCATATATTTT
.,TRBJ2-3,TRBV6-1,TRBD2,CASSRAGAPGDTQYF,TGTGCCAGCAGTAGAGCGGGGGCCCCGGGAGATACGCAGTATTTT
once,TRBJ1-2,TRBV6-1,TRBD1,CASSEALRGLGYTF,TGTGCCAGCAGTGAAGCGCTCAGGGGGCTTGGCTACACCTTC
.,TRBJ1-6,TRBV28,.,CAAQRTYNSPLHF,TGTGCCGCCCAGAGAACCTATAATTCACCCCTCCACTTT
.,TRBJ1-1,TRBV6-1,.,CASGELYGEAFF,TGTGCCTCAGGAGAGCTTTATGGTGAAGCTTTCTTT
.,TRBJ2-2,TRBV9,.,CASSVPGIGELFF,TGTGCCAGCAGCGTACCAGGGATCGGGGAGCTGTTTTTT
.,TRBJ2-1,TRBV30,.,CAWRVRGNEQFF,TGTGCCTGGAGGGTTAGAGGCAATGAGCAGTTCTTC
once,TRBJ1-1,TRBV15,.,CATSRDPRGTEAFF,TGTGCCACCAGCAGAGATCCTCGTGGAACTGAAGCTTTCTTT
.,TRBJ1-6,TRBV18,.,CASSPSGRVGSSPLHF,TGTGCCAGCTCACCGTCCGGGAGGGTAGGGAGTTCACCCCTCCACTTT
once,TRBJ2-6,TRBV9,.,CASSVRWGGLDSGANVLTF,TGTGCCAGCAGCGTAAGGTGGGGCGGTCTTGACTCTGGGGCCAACGTCCTGACTTTC
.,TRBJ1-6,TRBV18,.,CASSLSLPAPTSPLHF,TGTGCCAGCTCACTAAGTCTCCCGGCCCCGACCTCACCCCTCCACTTT
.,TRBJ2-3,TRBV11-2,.,CASSFDSTDTQYF,TGTGCCAGCAGCTTTGACAGCACAGATACGCAGTATTTT
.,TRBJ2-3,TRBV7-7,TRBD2,CASSPGTSGVDTQYF,TGTGCTAGCAGCCCCGGGACTAGCGGGGTAGATACGCAGTATTTT
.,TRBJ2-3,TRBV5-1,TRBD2,CASSLGTSGGTDTQYF,TGCGCCAGCAGCTTGGGGACTAGCGGGGGCACAGATACGCAGTATTTT
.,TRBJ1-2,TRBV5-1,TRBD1,CASSTGGQEFPGYTF,TGCGCCAGCAGCACCGGTGGACAGGAGTTCCCTGGCTACACCTTC
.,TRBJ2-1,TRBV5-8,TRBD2,CASSLASGRVDEQFF,TGTGCCAGCAGCTTGGCTAGCGGGAGGGTGGATGAGCAGTTCTTC
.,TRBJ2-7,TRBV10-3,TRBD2,CATLGGVAGTYEQYF,TGTGCCACCCTTGGTGGGGTAGCGGGCACCTACGAGCAGTACTTC
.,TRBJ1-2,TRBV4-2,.,CASSQDLEYYGYTF,TGTGCCAGCAGCCAAGATCTAGAGTACTATGGCTACACCTTC
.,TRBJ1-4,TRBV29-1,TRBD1,CSATGVGKLFF,TGCAGCGCTACAGGGGTTGGGAAACTGTTTTTT
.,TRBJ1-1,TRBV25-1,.,CASTRTGFAEAFF,TGTGCCAGCACTCGAACTGGGTTCGCTGAAGCTTTCTTT
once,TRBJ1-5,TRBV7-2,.,CASSLGGWSNQPQHF,TGTGCCAGCAGCTTAGGGGGGTGGAGCAATCAGCCCCAGCATTTT
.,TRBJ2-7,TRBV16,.,CASSQGDDAKAGQYF,TGTGCCAGCAGCCAAGGTGACGACGCGAAAGCGGGGCAGTACTTC
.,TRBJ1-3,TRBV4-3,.,CASSQGAQIGNTIYF,TGCGCCAGCAGCCAAGGGGCCCAGATTGGAAACACCATATATTTT
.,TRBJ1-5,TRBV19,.,CASSIRAGDQPQHF,TGTGCCAGTAGTATTAGGGCAGGGGATCAGCCCCAGCATTTT
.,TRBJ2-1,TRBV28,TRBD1,CASSVWDRETHEQFF,TGTGCCAGCAGTGTGTGGGACAGGGAGACCCATGAGCAGTTCTTC
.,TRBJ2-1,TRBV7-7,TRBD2,CARRLAGVGEQFF,TGTGCTAGGAGACTAGCGGGAGTGGGTGAGCAGTTCTTC
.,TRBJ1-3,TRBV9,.,CASSNPGYSGNTIYF,TGTGCCAGCAGCAATCCAGGTTACTCTGGAAACACCATATATTTT
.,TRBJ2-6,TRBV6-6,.,CASIRSGANVLTF,TGTGCCAGCATCCGCTCTGGGGCCAACGTCCTGACTTTC
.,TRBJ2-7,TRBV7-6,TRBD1,CASSLPGQGAHEQYF,TGTGCCAGCAGCCTACCGGGACAGGGGGCCCACGAGCAGTACTTC
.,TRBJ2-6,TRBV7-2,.,CASSQVGPGANVLTF,TGTGCCAGCAGCCAGGTGGGGCCTGGGGCCAACGTCCTGACTTTC
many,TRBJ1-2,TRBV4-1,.,CASSQQSHMRLPMGYTF,TGCGCCAGCAGCCAACAAAGCCATATGAGACTACCTATGGGCTACACCTTC
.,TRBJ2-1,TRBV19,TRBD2,CASSPIAGFRNEQFF,TGTGCCAGTAGTCCCATAGCGGGGTTTCGCAATGAGCAGTTCTTC
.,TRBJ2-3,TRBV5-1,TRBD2,CASSFGGGRAGDTQYF,TGCGCCAGCAGCTTTGGAGGCGGGAGGGCCGGGGATACGCAGTATTTT
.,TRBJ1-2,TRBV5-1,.,CASSFQRDGGDGYTF,TGCGCCAGCAGCTTTCAACGGGATGGGGGAGATGGCTACACCTTC
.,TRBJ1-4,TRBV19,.,CASSIERHEKLFF,TGTGCCAGTAGTATAGAACGGCACGAAAAACTGTTTTTT
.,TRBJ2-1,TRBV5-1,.,CASSPGLTTYNEQFF,TGCGCCAGCTCCCCCGGACTAACGACATACAATGAGCAGTTCTTC
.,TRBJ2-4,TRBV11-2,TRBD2,CASSLPGLANKNIQYF,TGTGCCAGCAGCTTACCCGGACTAGCGAACAAAAACATTCAGTACTTC
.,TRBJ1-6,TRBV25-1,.,CASSDPHSNSPLHF,TGTGCCAGCAGTGATCCTCACTCTAATTCACCCCTCCACTTT
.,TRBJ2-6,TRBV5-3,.,CAEEGRDDSGANVLTF,TGTGCTGAAGAGGGACGGGACGACTCTGGGGCCAACGTCCTGACTTTC
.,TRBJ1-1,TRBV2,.,CARLTPRGMNTEAFF,TGTGCCAGGCTTACTCCCAGGGGAATGAACACTGAAGCTTTCTTT